One sample yielded the 14 T cell receptor beta chains listed below, sequenced in a study of cytomegalovirus exposure and HLA in healthy donors. The PCR ran on 60 Vbeta and 13 Jbeta primers. This table comes from immunoSEQ multiplex PCR, and its TCRdb copy is limited to in-frame clones, with some not included. The sample carries about 94,000 clones, about 80% recorded once. Input material: PBMCs. The receptors come from a male donor in good health and CMV-seronegative.

The chain is built from TRBV6-4 and TRBJ2-2; possible D gene TRBD1, 5 bases. The CDR3 length is 16 residues. Trimming shortened V by 6 bases and J by 3 bases, and 17 bases separated the two germline ends. CDR1 and CDR2 from the germline V gene are MRHNA and SNTAGT. The CDR3, as DNA: TGTGCCAGCAGAGGTACAGGCCTTGCTGACACCGGGGAGCTGTTTTTT. It translates to CASRGTGLADTGELFF.

J is TRBJ1-1 and V is TRBV7-6, with D uncertain. Germline loops: CDR1 SGHVS, CDR2 FNYEAQ. The V end was cut by 5 bases, the J end by 0 bases, with 16 bases between. The CDR3 runs to 16 residues. CDR3 in amino acids: CASSPFGEGMNTEAFF. The DNA for the CDR3 is TGTGCCAGCAGCCCGTTCGGGGAAGGGATGAACACTGAAGCTTTCTTT. The entire variable domain, with the rest obtained from reference TRBV7-6 and TRBJ1-1, is as follows: GAGVSQSPRYKVTKRGQDVALRCDPISGHVSLYWYRQALGQGPEFLTYFNYEAQQDKSGLPNDRFSAERPEGSISTLTIQRTEQRDSAMYRCASSPFGEGMNTEAFFGQGTRLTVV.

This clone was recorded a few times. The V and J genes are TRBV27 and TRBJ2-7, with 13 bases fitting TRBD2. The CDR3 length is 15 residues. V was pared by 3 bases and J by 7 bases, with 6 bases of the junction left unmatched. Germline assignment: CDR1 MNHEY and CDR2 SMNVEV (reference sequence). In DNA, the CDR3 is TGTGCCAGCAGTTTGGGGACTAGCGGGGCGGGGGAGCAGTACTTC. Translating gives CASSLGTSGAGEQYF.

The rearrangement uses TRBV6-5 and TRBJ2-7, with D perhaps TRBD1 (6 bases). Germline V CDR1 and CDR2: MNHEY, SVGAGI. Trimming took off 2 bases at V and 3 bases at J, with 8 bases between the two ends. CDR3 length: 13 residues. The CDR3 region has the DNA TGTGCCAGCAGTTACACGGACAGCTACGAGCAGTACTTC. This encodes CASSYTDSYEQYF.

This chain links TRBV4-1 with TRBJ1-5, with D possibly TRBD1 on 5 matching bases. The V and J ends lost 5 bases and 7 bases respectively, with 15 bases between them. Germline V CDR1 and CDR2: MGHRA, YSYEKL. This CDR3 comprises 14 residues. Written as DNA, the CDR3 is TGCGCCAGCAGCTTGCAGGGTTATGTCCAGCCCCAGCATTTT. It specifies CASSLQGYVQPQHF.

This clone is a singleton in its sample. The CDR3 nucleotides read TGTGCCAGCAGTTACAGTCCGTGGCCACCTACAGATACGCAGTATTTT. Translating gives CASSYSPWPPTDTQYF. V and J are TRBV6-6 and TRBJ2-3, with unresolved D. The germline CDR1 and CDR2 sequences are MNHNY and SVGAGI (reference sequence). Trimming stripped 2 bases from V and 3 bases from J, with 15 bases between. The CDR3 totals 16 residues.

The rearrangement uses TRBV6-5 and TRBJ1-6, with a tentative D call TRBD1 (6 bases). Trimming removed 8 bases at V and 10 bases at J, with 9 bases between. Germline CDR1 reads MNHEY; CDR2 reads SVGAGI. CDR3 size: 11 residues. CDR3 sequence: CASGGKSPLHF. The CDR3 DNA sequence: TGTGCCAGCGGGGGCAAATCACCCCTCCACTTT.

This clone turned up a few times. The chain links TRBV7-9 to TRBJ1-4; D call uncertain. Germline CDR1 reads SEHNR; CDR2 reads FQNEAQ (reference sequence). V lost 2 bases and J lost 3, with 10 bases in between. The CDR3 is 15 amino acids. CDR3 nucleotides: TGTGCCAGCAGCTTATCGTCCAGGTCTAATGAAAAACTGTTTTTT. Translation gives CASSLSSRSNEKLFF.

This clone was detected only a few times. The chain combines TRBV7-9 with TRBJ2-3, with a weak D call TRBD2 (6 bases). The CDR3 has 15 amino acids. The V end was cut by 5 bases, the J end by 4 bases, with 16 bases between. CDR1 SEHNR and CDR2 FQNEAQ come from the germline V gene (reference sequence). The DNA of the CDR3 is TGTGCCAGCAGCCGAGGGGACTCGCGATCAGATACGCAGTATTTT. Translated, it gives CASSRGDSRSDTQYF.

This clone has more than one count but fewer than ten. The chain carries TRBV6-6 and TRBJ2-1; TRBD2 matches 12 bases. J lost 9 bases, V lost 6 bases, and 9 bases had no gene match. This CDR3 is built from 15 residues. Germline CDR1 and CDR2: MNHNY and SVGAGI (reference sequence). The CDR3 loop reads CASSSLAGGPSEQFF. The CDR3 bases are TGTGCCAGCAGCTCACTAGCGGGAGGCCCCAGTGAGCAGTTCTTC.

The chain is built from TRBV7-8 and TRBJ1-2, with 10 positions matching TRBD1. With V trimmed by 5 bases and J by 8 bases, 8 bases remained unmatched. In germline, CDR1 is SGHVS, CDR2 FQNEAQ. The CDR3 runs 14 residues. Here the CDR3 reads CASSPRQGARGYTF. The CDR3 DNA reads as TGTGCCAGCAGCCCCAGACAGGGGGCGAGGGGCTACACCTTC.

This chain links TRBV2 with TRBJ1-1, with TRBD1 matching over 8 bases. Unmatched junction bases numbered 5, after V lost 4 bases and J lost 1 base. Germline loops: CDR1 SNHLY, CDR2 FYNNEI. The CDR3 runs 15 residues. The CDR3 nucleotides read TGTGCCAGCAGTGGAGGACAGGGATGGAACACTGAAGCTTTCTTT. Its translation is CASSGGQGWNTEAFF.

This clone is judged medium-sized. The chain is built from TRBV28 and TRBJ2-7; tentative D call: TRBD2 (6 bases). V was pared by 2 bases and J by 3 bases, with 20 bases between. Germline CDR1 is MDHEN and CDR2 is SYDVKM. The CDR3 extends over 17 amino acids. The CDR3 nucleotides read TGTGCCAGCAGTTTACGCTCCAGGGCTAGCGTAAACTACGAGCAGTACTTC. Its translation: CASSLRSRASVNYEQYF.

The chain carries TRBV7-9 and TRBJ1-2; D remains unclear. The germline V and J ends were trimmed by 6 bases and 3 bases, with 11 bases remaining between them. Germline values: CDR1 SEHNR, CDR2 FQNEAQ (reference sequence). This CDR3 comprises 13 residues. The CDR3 bases are TGTGCCAGCAGTTCTCAGGTTTACTATGGCTACACCTTC. This translates into CASSSQVYYGYTF.